The rows below give T cell receptor beta chains drawn from one sample of a study of chemoradiotherapy in HPV16-positive cancers. This table comes from immunoSEQ multiplex PCR, and its TCRdb copy is limited to in-frame clones, with some not included. The data show about 35,000 clones, over 80% seen once. Material: blood, obtained from a patient who underwent chemoradiotherapy. These TCRs come from a human donor with HPV-associated anogenital cancer. Each CDR3 is given with its conserved first and last residue. The D gene is left open where the match is weak. Some rows mark clone size as missing; the rest say once, few, many or name a class of expanded clone.

abundance: NA; d_gene: TRBD1; v_gene: TRBV7-2; j_gene: TRBJ1-2; CDR3aa: CASSRQGTPQGYTF; CDR3nt: TGTGCCAGCAGCCGACAGGGGACCCCGCAGGGCTACACCTTC
abundance: NA; d_gene: NA; v_gene: TRBV19; j_gene: TRBJ2-7; CDR3aa: CASSTSWGYEQYF; CDR3nt: TGTGCCAGTAGCACATCTTGGGGTTACGAGCAGTACTTC
abundance: NA; d_gene: TRBD1; v_gene: TRBV6-1; j_gene: TRBJ1-4; CDR3aa: CASRGGQGAEKLFF; CDR3nt: TGTGCCAGCCGTGGGGGACAGGGAGCTGAAAAACTGTTTTTT
abundance: NA; d_gene: NA; v_gene: TRBV4-2; j_gene: TRBJ2-7; CDR3aa: CASSPRDPAYEQYF; CDR3nt: TGTGCCAGCAGCCCTAGGGACCCAGCCTACGAGCAGTACTTC
abundance: NA; d_gene: NA; v_gene: TRBV30; j_gene: TRBJ1-2; CDR3aa: CAWSRIYGYTF; CDR3nt: TGTGCCTGGAGTAGGATTTATGGCTACACCTTC
abundance: NA; d_gene: NA; v_gene: TRBV7-2; j_gene: TRBJ1-2; CDR3aa: CASSADYGYTF; CDR3nt: TGTGCCAGCAGCGCCGACTATGGCTACACCTTC
abundance: NA; d_gene: NA; v_gene: TRBV4-1; j_gene: TRBJ1-1; CDR3aa: CASSQGQFLPNTEAFF; CDR3nt: TGCGCCAGCAGCCAAGGGCAGTTTTTACCCAACACTGAAGCTTTCTTT
abundance: NA; d_gene: NA; v_gene: TRBV7-2; j_gene: TRBJ1-1; CDR3aa: CASRGKGVGTEAFF; CDR3nt: TGTGCCAGCAGGGGTAAGGGGGTGGGCACTGAAGCTTTCTTT
abundance: NA; d_gene: TRBD1; v_gene: TRBV5-5; j_gene: TRBJ1-2; CDR3aa: CASSFGDSYHTF; CDR3nt: TGTGCCAGCAGCTTTGGGGACAGCTACCACACCTTC
abundance: NA; d_gene: TRBD2; v_gene: TRBV9; j_gene: TRBJ2-2; CDR3aa: CASSQLAGNTGELFF; CDR3nt: TGTGCCAGCAGCCAACTAGCGGGGAACACCGGGGAGCTGTTTTTT
abundance: NA; d_gene: NA; v_gene: TRBV9; j_gene: TRBJ1-3; CDR3aa: CASNPGSAGNTIYF; CDR3nt: TGTGCCAGCAACCCCGGGTCCGCTGGAAACACCATATATTTT
abundance: NA; d_gene: TRBD2; v_gene: TRBV6-5; j_gene: TRBJ2-3; CDR3aa: CATRTSGDTDTQYF; CDR3nt: TGTGCCACCCGGACTAGCGGGGACACAGATACGCAGTATTTT
abundance: NA; d_gene: TRBD1; v_gene: TRBV7-2; j_gene: TRBJ2-5; CDR3aa: CASSSSRDRGSETQYF; CDR3nt: TGTGCCAGCAGCTCCTCCCGGGACAGGGGCTCAGAGACCCAGTACTTC
abundance: NA; d_gene: NA; v_gene: TRBV7-9; j_gene: TRBJ1-2; CDR3aa: CASSLVQGLNYGYTF; CDR3nt: TGTGCCAGCAGCTTAGTGCAGGGTTTGAACTATGGCTACACCTTC
abundance: NA; d_gene: TRBD2; v_gene: TRBV2; j_gene: TRBJ2-1; CDR3aa: CASPRGRGNEQFF; CDR3nt: TGTGCCAGCCCCAGAGGGCGGGGGAATGAGCAGTTCTTC
abundance: NA; d_gene: NA; v_gene: TRBV27; j_gene: TRBJ1-2; CDR3aa: CASSLRAGVYGYTF; CDR3nt: TGTGCCAGCAGTCTTCGAGCAGGAGTCTATGGCTACACCTTC
abundance: NA; d_gene: NA; v_gene: TRBV18; j_gene: TRBJ2-3; CDR3aa: CASSPPGRADTQYF; CDR3nt: TGTGCCAGCTCACCACCGGGGCGCGCAGATACGCAGTATTTT
abundance: NA; d_gene: NA; v_gene: TRBV30; j_gene: TRBJ1-1; CDR3aa: CAWSVLYEAFF; CDR3nt: TGTGCCTGGAGTGTACTGTACGAAGCTTTCTTT
abundance: few; d_gene: NA; v_gene: TRBV2; j_gene: TRBJ1-1; CDR3aa: CASSGEAGTEAFF; CDR3nt: TGTGCCAGCAGTGGCGAGGCGGGCACTGAAGCTTTCTTT
abundance: NA; d_gene: TRBD2; v_gene: TRBV7-3; j_gene: TRBJ2-7; CDR3aa: CASSSGLAIHEQYF; CDR3nt: TGTGCCAGCAGCTCCGGACTAGCGATCCACGAGCAGTACTTC
abundance: NA; d_gene: NA; v_gene: TRBV7-6; j_gene: TRBJ1-6; CDR3aa: CASSPRRGINSPLHF; CDR3nt: TGTGCCAGCAGCCCGAGGCGGGGTATCAATTCACCCCTCCACTTT
abundance: NA; d_gene: TRBD1; v_gene: TRBV19; j_gene: TRBJ2-7; CDR3aa: CASSSTGGYEQYF; CDR3nt: TGTGCCAGTAGTAGCACAGGGGGCTACGAGCAGTACTTC
abundance: NA; d_gene: TRBD1; v_gene: TRBV6-5; j_gene: TRBJ2-7; CDR3aa: CATSDRDIAYEQYF; CDR3nt: TGTGCCACCTCGGACAGGGACATTGCCTACGAGCAGTACTTC
abundance: NA; d_gene: NA; v_gene: TRBV11-2; j_gene: TRBJ2-4; CDR3aa: CASSLDLTRGRDIQYF; CDR3nt: TGTGCCAGCAGCTTAGATCTCACCAGGGGACGGGACATTCAGTACTTC
abundance: NA; d_gene: TRBD1; v_gene: TRBV18; j_gene: TRBJ1-1; CDR3aa: CASSPQTGTGSMNTEAFF; CDR3nt: TGTGCCAGCTCACCGCAAACCGGGACAGGGAGTATGAACACTGAAGCTTTCTTT
abundance: few; d_gene: TRBD1; v_gene: TRBV7-9; j_gene: TRBJ1-1; CDR3aa: CASSLRQGSTEAFF; CDR3nt: TGTGCCAGCAGCTTAAGACAGGGGAGCACTGAAGCTTTCTTT
abundance: NA; d_gene: NA; v_gene: TRBV29-1; j_gene: TRBJ2-7; CDR3aa: CSVVLGTYEQYF; CDR3nt: TGCAGCGTTGTCCTTGGCACGTACGAGCAGTACTTC